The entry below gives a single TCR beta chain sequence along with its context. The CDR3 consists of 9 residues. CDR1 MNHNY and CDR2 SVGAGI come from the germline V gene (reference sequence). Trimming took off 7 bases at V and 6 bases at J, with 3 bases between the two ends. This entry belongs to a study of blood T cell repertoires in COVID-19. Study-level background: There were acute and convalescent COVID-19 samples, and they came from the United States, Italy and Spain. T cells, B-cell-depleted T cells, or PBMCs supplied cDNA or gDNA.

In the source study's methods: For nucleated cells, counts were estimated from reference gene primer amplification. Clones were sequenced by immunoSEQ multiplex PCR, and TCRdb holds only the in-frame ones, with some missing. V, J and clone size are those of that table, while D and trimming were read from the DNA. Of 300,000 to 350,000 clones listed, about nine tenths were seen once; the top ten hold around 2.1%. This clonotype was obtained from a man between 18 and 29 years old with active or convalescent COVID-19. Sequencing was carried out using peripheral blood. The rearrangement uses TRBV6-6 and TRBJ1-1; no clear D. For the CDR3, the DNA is TGTGCCAGCACCGCTGAAGCTTTCTTT. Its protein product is CASTAEAFF.